Below, one T cell receptor (beta chain) is given with its context. At one of its ends the junction is not consistent with the germline gene, which may arise from a read error. This record comes from a study of blood T cells in healthy people across ages. The CDR3 totals 15 residues. CDR1 MNHEY and CDR2 SVGEGT come from the germline V gene. Then a second PCR, running roughly 6 to 12 cycles, was carried out with a sample-barcoded 5' primer and a J-beta primer mix. From the 5' RACE reads, TCRdb called clonotypes with MiXCR, one entry per CDR3 protein. The table records hundreds of thousands of distinct CDR3 sequences, roughly half of them present only once.

The sequence was collected from an elderly woman in good health. The source material was blood. This chain joins TRBV6-2 or TRBV6-3 and TRBJ2-5; D possibly uses TRBD1 or TRBD2 (5 bases each). CDR3 loop: CANSYSSHDGGTQYF. The CDR3 DNA reads TGTGCCAACAGTTACTCGAGTCACGATGGGGGGACCCAGTACTTC.